The 27 T cell receptor beta chains given below trace back to one sample, sequenced in a study of CD8 T cells in Susac syndrome. Reverse transcription of roughly 0.5 to 1 ug RNA was carried out with random hexamers. TCRdb processed the immunoSEQ multiplex PCR reads anew with MiXCR; each CDR3 protein has one entry. The sample contains 90,000 or so distinct CDR3 sequences, about 93% of which appear only once. The source material was CD8+ T cells from PBMCs. The source is a human donor in good health.

Only one count was recorded for this clonotype. V usage is TRBV2 and J usage is TRBJ2-5, with D uncertain. This CDR3 contains 13 residues. Germline CDR1 and CDR2: SNHLY and FYNNEI. Trimming stripped 3 bases from V and 5 bases from J, with 10 bases between. CDR3 region: CASSEGSRETQYF. In nucleotides, the CDR3 is TGTGCCAGCAGTGAGGGGTCCCGTGAGACCCAGTACTTC.

The chain carries TRBV27 and TRBJ1-1; D gene unclear. V was cut by 3 bases and J by 1 base, with 12 bases left in between. The germline V gene has CDR1 MNHEY and CDR2 SMNVEV (reference sequence). The CDR3 totals 15 residues. Written as DNA, the CDR3 is TGTGCCAGCAGTTTCTTCTATGGGAAGAACACTGAAGCTTTCTTT. Translating it yields CASSFFYGKNTEAFF.

This clonotype was seen once. The CDR3 loop reads CASSPSPYEQYF. Written as DNA, the CDR3 is TGTGCCAGCAGCCCTTCCCCCTACGAGCAGTACTTC. The chain is built from TRBV3-1 and TRBJ2-7; no clear D gene. CDR3 size: 12 residues. With 4 bases removed from V and 2 bases from J, the gap between germline ends came to 6 bases. Germline V gene sequence: CDR1 LGHDT, CDR2 YNNKEL (reference sequence).

The chain combines TRBV6-6 with TRBJ2-5; 9 bases agree with TRBD1. This CDR3 has 16 residues. Trimming took 5 bases from V and 3 from J; bases not matched to a gene: 10. Germline V CDR1 and CDR2: MNHNY, SVGAGI (reference sequence). The CDR3 nucleotides are TGTGCCAGCAGTCCCTCACAGGGGGCGAGAAAAGAGACCCAGTACTTC. It translates to CASSPSQGARKETQYF.

The J gene is TRBJ1-4, the V gene TRBV29-1, with D possibly TRBD1 on 5 matching bases. The CDR3 is made up of 13 amino acids. The germline V gene encodes CDR1 SQVTM and CDR2 ANQGSEA. The ends were cut back, 6 bases at V and 2 bases at J, with 10 bases in the middle. The chain's CDR3 is CSVMDTTNEKLFF. The DNA of the CDR3 is TGCAGCGTGATGGACACGACTAATGAAAAACTGTTTTTT.

This chain links TRBV5-1 with TRBJ2-7; D tentatively reads TRBD1 or TRBD2 (5 bases each). This CDR3 has 16 amino acids. Germline V gene lookup returns CDR1 SGHRS and CDR2 YFSETQ. V shed 1 base and J shed 7 bases, with 21 bases lying between them. The CDR3 region has the DNA TGCGCCAGCAGCTTGATCTCGGGACGGAACCCGCGGGAGCAGTACTTC. Translated, it gives CASSLISGRNPREQYF.

This clonotype is a singleton in its sample. The junction does not match germline at one end; this may be a read error. The V and J genes are TRBV29-1 and TRBJ2-4, with 12 bases identical to TRBD1. The CDR3 spans 15 residues. Germline assignment: CDR1 SQVTM and CDR2 ANQGSEA. CDR3 in DNA: TGCAGCGTCGAAGGGACAGGGGGCGAGGAAAACATTCAGTACTTC. This gives the protein CSVEGTGGEENIQYF.

This clonotype was observed a single time. V gene TRBV28 combines with J gene TRBJ2-3; weak D call: TRBD1 (5 bases). Trimming pared 5 bases from V and 2 bases from J, leaving 11 bases between. The CDR3 has 14 residues. Germline CDR1 reads MDHEN; CDR2 reads SYDVKM. As DNA, the CDR3 is TGTGCCAGCAGTCAGGGTACTTCCACAGATACGCAGTATTTT. It codes for CASSQGTSTDTQYF.

The chain carries TRBV2 and TRBJ2-6; TRBD2 might be the D (5 bases). V lost 8 bases and J lost 0, with 11 bases in between. The germline V gene encodes CDR1 SNHLY and CDR2 FYNNEI. The CDR3 totals 15 residues. CDR3 nucleotide sequence: TGTGCCAGCGTTCCGGGGAGCTCTGGGGCCAACGTCCTGACTTTC. It specifies CASVPGSSGANVLTF.

The rearrangement uses TRBV4-1 and TRBJ1-3; the match to TRBD1 covers 12 bases. The CDR3 length is 17 residues. The ends lost 3 bases at V and 2 bases at J; junction bases unmatched: 5. CDR1 and CDR2 (germline): MGHRA, YSYEKL. Here the CDR3 reads CASSHDRDRGPGNTIYF. As DNA, the CDR3 is TGCGCCAGCAGCCACGACCGGGACAGGGGGCCTGGAAACACCATATATTTT.

The chain couples TRBV5-1 to TRBJ2-3; TRBD2 matches at 7 bases. The germline gives CDR1 SGHRS, CDR2 YFSETQ. After removal of 0 bases from V and 6 bases from J, the junction contained 7 bases not matched to a gene. The CDR3 sequence is 15 residues long. CDR3 nucleotide sequence: TGCGCCAGCAGCTTGGAACTGGCGGGGGTGGATACGCAGTATTTT. Its translation: CASSLELAGVDTQYF. The variable domain in full, with the rest retrieved from reference TRBV5-1 and TRBJ2-3, is KAGVTQTPRYLIKTRGQQVTLSCSPISGHRSVSWYQQTPGQGLQFLFEYFSETQRNKGNFPGRFSGRQFSNSRSEMNVSTLELGDSALYLCASSLELAGVDTQYFGPGTRLTVL.

V gene TRBV7-2 combines with J gene TRBJ2-7, with D possibly being TRBD2 (5 bases). There are 15 residues in the CDR3. V was trimmed by 2 bases and J by 1 base, leaving 12 bases between them. Germline loops: CDR1 SGHTA, CDR2 FQGNSA. For the CDR3, the DNA is TGTGCCAGCAGCTTAATCGCTAGCATTTCCTACGAGCAGTACTTC. Translating it yields CASSLIASISYEQYF.

Note on this clonotype: One end of the junction varies from germline; a read error may be responsible. The gene calls are TRBV6-5 and TRBJ1-3; no clear D gene. The CDR3 covers 17 residues. Germline loops: CDR1 MNHEY, CDR2 SVGAGI. The CDR3 DNA sequence: TGTGCCAGCAGTTACGAGCCAGGTCTTAGCTCTGAAAACACCATATATTTT. This sequence encodes CASSYEPGLSSENTIYF.

The chain combines TRBV3-1 with TRBJ2-2; D not certain. CDR3 length equals 15 residues. The germline V gene has CDR1 LGHDT and CDR2 YNNKEL (reference sequence). Trimming took off 4 bases at V and 4 bases at J, with 13 bases between the two ends. The CDR3: CASSPFHETTGELFF. DNA for the CDR3: TGTGCCAGCAGCCCTTTTCATGAAACCACCGGGGAGCTGTTTTTT. Based on the CDR3 plus reference TRBV3-1 and TRBJ2-2, the full variable domain is DTAVSQTPKYLVTQMGNDKSIKCEQNLGHDTMYWYKQDSKKFLKIMFSYNNKELIINETVPNRFSPKSPDKAHLNLHINSLELGDSAVYFCASSPFHETTGELFFGEGSRLTVL.

V usage is TRBV9 and J usage is TRBJ1-2; the D is unclear. The CDR3 is 13 residues long. Germline V gene sequence: CDR1 SGDLS, CDR2 YYNGEE. Trimming removed 4 bases from V and 0 bases from J, with 7 bases in between. Here the CDR3 reads CASSYDTNYGYTF. In DNA form, the CDR3 reads TGTGCCAGCAGCTATGACACTAACTATGGCTACACCTTC.

The rearrangement links TRBV20-1 to TRBJ1-2; D may be TRBD1 (5 bases). With 0 bases removed from V and 6 bases from J, the gap between germline ends came to 17 bases. Germline V gene lookup returns CDR1 DFQATT and CDR2 SNEGSKA (reference sequence). The CDR3 has 15 residues. The CDR3 DNA is TGCAGTGCTAGAGATACGGGCCCAGGGACGGATGGCTACACCTTC. This translates into CSARDTGPGTDGYTF.

The chain recombines TRBV27 with TRBJ2-7, with 9 bases lining up with TRBD1. The CDR3 runs 16 residues. The germline V gene has CDR1 MNHEY and CDR2 SMNVEV (reference sequence). After removal of 5 bases from V and 3 bases from J, the junction contained 11 bases not matched to a gene. In DNA form, the CDR3 reads TGTGCCAGCAGTCCCGGACAGGGGCTTCTCTTCTACGAGCAGTACTTC. This translates into CASSPGQGLLFYEQYF.

This clonotype was seen a single time. The chain recombines TRBV3-1 with TRBJ1-2; D possibly corresponds to TRBD1 (6 bases). This CDR3 contains 15 residues. Per the germline V gene, CDR1 is LGHDT and CDR2 is YNNKEL (reference sequence). V lost 3 bases to trimming and J lost 6 bases, with 17 bases between them. The CDR3 nucleotides read TGTGCCAGCAGCCAGGTGAAGGGGGGGAGAGATGGCTACACCTTC. Protein sequence: CASSQVKGGRDGYTF.

The chain employs TRBV15 and TRBJ2-2; TRBD2 aligns across 7 bases. Germline assignment: CDR1 LNHNV and CDR2 YYDKDF (reference sequence). With V trimmed by 4 bases and J by 6 bases, 5 bases remained unmatched. CDR3 size: 14 residues. CDR3 in amino acids: CATSMSGRAGELFF. CDR3 DNA: TGTGCCACCAGCATGTCGGGGAGGGCCGGGGAGCTGTTTTTT.

The chain is built from TRBV4-1 and TRBJ2-5; 7 nucleotides line up with TRBD1. The junction had 9 bases not matched to a gene; V was cut back by 1 base and J by 4 bases. The CDR3 is 16 amino acids. Germline CDR1 reads MGHRA; CDR2 reads YSYEKL. CDR3 nucleotide sequence: TGCGCCAGCAGCCAAGGAGGGACAGTTACGGGAGAGACCCAGTACTTC. It codes for CASSQGGTVTGETQYF.

The chain has TRBV7-2 and TRBJ2-5; 11 positions match TRBD2. Germline V gives CDR1 SGHTA, CDR2 FQGNSA. With V trimmed by 5 bases and J by 5 bases, 10 bases remained unmatched. This CDR3 comprises 16 residues. The DNA of the CDR3 is TGTGCCAGCAGCAAGGAAACTAGCGGGGGAGGGGAGACCCAGTACTTC. It codes for CASSKETSGGGETQYF.

A note on this clonotype: One end of the junction varies from germline; a read error may be responsible. The J gene is TRBJ1-5, the V gene TRBV7-9, with 8 bases identical to TRBD1. Germline V gene lookup returns CDR1 SEHNR and CDR2 FQNEAQ (reference sequence). CDR3 size: 15 residues. The CDR3 sequence is CATSLGGQGNQPQHF. The CDR3 DNA sequence: TGTGCCACCAGCTTAGGAGGACAGGGAAATCAGCCCCAGCATTTT.

The rearrangement joins TRBV3-1 to TRBJ1-2; 7 nucleotides line up with TRBD1. This CDR3 comprises 12 residues. V was pared by 4 bases and J by 8 bases, with 4 bases of the junction left unmatched. The germline V gene encodes CDR1 LGHDT and CDR2 YNNKEL (reference sequence). The CDR3 sequence is CASSPTGKGYTF. DNA for the CDR3: TGTGCCAGCAGCCCGACAGGGAAAGGCTACACCTTC.

The rearrangement joins TRBV13 to TRBJ2-5; 14 nucleotides line up with TRBD2. V gave up 4 bases and J gave up 4 bases; unmatched junction bases: 11. Germline V gene lookup returns CDR1 PRHDT and CDR2 FYEKMQ (reference sequence). This CDR3 is 18 amino acids long. CDR3 amino acids: CASSSQTSGGAKAETQYF. DNA of the CDR3: TGTGCCAGCAGCTCCCAGACTAGCGGGGGGGCGAAGGCAGAGACCCAGTACTTC.

V usage is TRBV18 and J usage is TRBJ1-1, with TRBD1 matching over 9 bases. CDR1 KGHSH and CDR2 LQKENI come from the germline V gene. The CDR3 totals 12 residues. Unmatched junction bases numbered 1, after V lost 3 bases and J lost 8 bases. CDR3 nucleotides: TGTGCCAGCTCACCGGGACAGGGAGAAGCTTTCTTT. Translated: CASSPGQGEAFF.

The rearrangement joins TRBV20-1 to TRBJ2-7; D gene ambiguous. Germline V gives CDR1 DFQATT, CDR2 SNEGSKA (reference sequence). Deletions cut 8 bases from V and 3 bases from J, with 14 bases between. The CDR3 extends over 12 amino acids. This chain's CDR3 is CSWGLAGYEQYF. CDR3 nucleotide sequence: TGCAGTTGGGGTCTCGCCGGCTACGAGCAGTACTTC.

This sequence joins TRBV23-1 and TRBJ1-2, with D unclear. TRBV23-1 is annotated as an ORF whose role is uncertain. The CDR3 length is 15 residues. Trimming shortened V by 8 bases and J by 0 bases, and 16 bases separated the two germline ends. Written as DNA, the CDR3 is TGCGCCAGCCCCCTAGCGGGAGCTCCTAACTATGGCTACACCTTC. Translating gives CASPLAGAPNYGYTF.